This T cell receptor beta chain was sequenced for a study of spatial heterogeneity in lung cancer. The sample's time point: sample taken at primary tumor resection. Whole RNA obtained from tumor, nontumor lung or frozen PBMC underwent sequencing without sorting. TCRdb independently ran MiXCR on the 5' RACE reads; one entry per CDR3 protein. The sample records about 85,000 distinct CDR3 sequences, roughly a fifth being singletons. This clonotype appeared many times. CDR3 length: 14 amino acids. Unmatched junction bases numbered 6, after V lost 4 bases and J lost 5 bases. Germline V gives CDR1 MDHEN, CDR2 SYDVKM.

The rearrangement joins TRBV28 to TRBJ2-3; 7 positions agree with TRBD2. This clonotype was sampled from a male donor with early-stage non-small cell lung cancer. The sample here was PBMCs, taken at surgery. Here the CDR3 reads CASSSSGTLDTQYF. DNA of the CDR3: TGTGCCAGCAGTTCTAGCGGAACTCTAGATACGCAGTATTTT.